The 15 T cell receptor beta chains given below trace back to one sample, sequenced in a study of T cell responses to AZD1222 COVID-19 vaccine. Produced via immunoSEQ multiplex PCR; TCRdb's table is partial and in-frame only. The table lists roughly 180,000 clones, more than 85% of them singletons. The sequencing used peripheral blood, collected 28 days after the second AZD1222 dose. The receptors derive from an adult who received the AZD1222 COVID-19 vaccine.

V and J are TRBV12-3 or TRBV12-4 and TRBJ1-5, with TRBD1 as a possible D gene (6 bases). This CDR3 has 13 residues. Deletions cut 2 bases from V and 5 bases from J, with 7 bases between. Written as DNA, the CDR3 is TGTGCCAGCAGTTTAAACAGGGATCAGCCCCAGCATTTT. Its protein is CASSLNRDQPQHF.

The chain links TRBV2 to TRBJ2-2; the match to TRBD2 covers 11 bases. The CDR3 extends over 15 amino acids. V gave up 5 bases and J gave up 4 bases; unmatched junction bases: 3. CDR1 and CDR2 from the germline V gene are SNHLY and FYNNEI. CDR3 DNA sequence: TGTGCCAGCAGTAGGGGACTAGCGGTCACCGGGGAGCTGTTTTTT. It encodes CASSRGLAVTGELFF. The full variable domain, rest sourced from reference TRBV2 and TRBJ2-2, is EPEVTQTPSHQVTQMGQEVILRCVPISNHLYFYWYRQILGQKVEFLVSFYNNEISEKSEIFDDQFSVERPDGSNFTLKIRSTKLEDSAMYFCASSRGLAVTGELFFGEGSRLTVL.

The chain couples TRBV4-1 to TRBJ2-3; 9 bases match TRBD2. Germline V CDR1 and CDR2: MGHRA, YSYEKL. This CDR3 is built from 18 residues. The V segment lost 1 base and the J segment 1 base; nucleotides outside the gene matches: 9. The CDR3 reads CASSQVLAGGGGTDTQYF. The DNA for the CDR3 is TGCGCCAGCAGCCAAGTATTGGCGGGAGGGGGTGGCACAGATACGCAGTATTTT.

This clone has only one observation. The chain combines TRBV5-8 with TRBJ2-5; 14 bases match TRBD2. The CDR3 consists of 16 residues. The trim removed 4 bases at V and 4 bases at J, leaving 6 bases unmatched. CDR1 and CDR2 (germline): SGHTS, YDEGEE. This CDR3 is CASSPTGLAGGETQYF. CDR3 coding DNA: TGTGCCAGCAGCCCCACCGGACTAGCGGGAGGAGAGACCCAGTACTTC.

J is TRBJ2-5 and V is TRBV19, with TRBD2 as a possible D gene (6 bases). The length of the CDR3 is 14 residues. CDR1 is LNHDA, CDR2 SQIVND, per germline (reference sequence). Trimming removed 3 bases from V and 5 bases from J, with 13 bases in between. The CDR3 DNA sequence: TGTGCCAGTAGTATCTCGCGGGGTTCGGAGACCCAGTACTTC. Translation: CASSISRGSETQYF. The full variable domain, rest sourced from reference TRBV19 and TRBJ2-5, is DGGITQSPKYLFRKEGQNVTLSCEQNLNHDAMYWYRQDPGQGLRLIYYSQIVNDFQKGDIAEGYSVSREKKESFPLTVTSAQKNPTAFYLCASSISRGSETQYFGPGTRLLVL.

About this clone: Sequence at one end of the junction differs from germline and may be a read error. The genes are TRBV3-1 (or the pseudogene TRBV3-2) and TRBJ2-1, with D possibly being TRBD2 (5 bases). Germline V gives CDR1 LGHDT, CDR2 YNNKEL (reference sequence). This CDR3 has 13 amino acids. The CDR3 loop is CASTQGLLGEQFF. As DNA, the CDR3 is TGTGCCAGCACCCAAGGACTTCTGGGAGAGCAGTTCTTC.

The rearrangement uses TRBV4-3 and TRBJ2-1; D call uncertain. The CDR3 contains 13 residues. Trimming left V 3 bases short and J 4 bases short, with 7 bases between. From germline, CDR1 is LGHNA and CDR2 YSLEER. CDR3 sequence: CASSQTLYNEQFF. The CDR3 coding sequence is TGCGCCAGCAGCCAGACCTTATACAATGAGCAGTTCTTC.

V usage is TRBV7-9 and J usage is TRBJ2-4; D remains ambiguous. This CDR3 has 16 amino acids. Germline V gene sequence: CDR1 SEHNR, CDR2 FQNEAQ (reference sequence). V was clipped by 6 bases and J by 3 bases, with 18 bases between them. The CDR3 loop reads CASSPDAAIYKNIQYF. The CDR3 coding sequence is TGTGCCAGCAGTCCCGACGCCGCCATATACAAAAACATTCAGTACTTC.

The CDR3, as DNA: TGTGCCAGTAGTCCAGGGACCTACGAGCAGTACTTC. This encodes CASSPGTYEQYF. The chain carries TRBV19 and TRBJ2-7, with D possibly TRBD1 on 5 matching bases. The CDR3 consists of 12 residues. V was shortened by 5 bases and J by 2 bases, with 7 bases between the two germline ends. Germline CDR1 is LNHDA and CDR2 is SQIVND (reference sequence).

V usage is TRBV6-1 and J usage is TRBJ1-5; tentative D call: TRBD1 (5 bases). V lost 3 bases to trimming and J lost 0 bases, with 15 bases between them. Per the germline V gene, CDR1 is MNHNS and CDR2 is SASEGT. The CDR3 contains 17 residues. As DNA, the CDR3 is TGTGCCAGCAGTGAGGCAAGAGGGGCATATAGCAATCAGCCCCAGCATTTT. This translates into CASSEARGAYSNQPQHF.

The J gene is TRBJ1-1, the V gene TRBV7-8, with a possible D match to TRBD1 (5 bases). The V and J ends lost 4 bases and 3 bases respectively, with 12 bases between them. The CDR3 is made up of 14 amino acids. The germline gives CDR1 SGHVS, CDR2 FQNEAQ. CDR3 nucleotides: TGTGCCAGCAGCTCGCAACCCAGGGACACTGAAGCTTTCTTT. Translation gives CASSSQPRDTEAFF. Based on the CDR3 plus reference TRBV7-8 and TRBJ1-1, the full variable domain is GAGVSQSPRYKVAKRGQDVALRCDPISGHVSLFWYQQALGQGPEFLTYFQNEAQLDKSGLPSDRFFAERPEGSVSTLKIQRTQQEDSAVYLCASSSQPRDTEAFFGQGTRLTVV.

The CDR3 protein is CASSLFTGTPGTEAFF. DNA of the CDR3: TGTGCCAGTAGTTTATTTACCGGGACGCCGGGCACTGAAGCTTTCTTT. The gene calls are TRBV19 and TRBJ1-1, with D possibly TRBD1 on 5 matching bases. Germline V gene sequence: CDR1 LNHDA, CDR2 SQIVND (reference sequence). The ends were cut back, 5 bases at V and 4 bases at J, with 20 bases in the middle. The length of the CDR3 is 16 residues.

The V call is TRBV3-1 (or the pseudogene TRBV3-2), the J call TRBJ1-2; D is uncertain. Germline CDR1 is LGHDT and CDR2 is YNNKEL (reference sequence). This CDR3 region has 14 residues. V was pared by 2 bases and J by 5 bases, with 12 bases between. CDR3 region: CASSQPGGGYGYTF. The DNA of the CDR3 is TGTGCCAGCAGCCAACCAGGAGGCGGGTATGGCTACACCTTC.

The chain recombines TRBV30 with TRBJ1-5, with D unclear. CDR1 is GTSNPN and CDR2 is SVGIG in the germline V gene (reference sequence). Trimming left V 2 bases short and J 8 bases short, with 13 bases between. The CDR3 is made up of 13 amino acids. The CDR3 is CAWSRAGLEPQHF. In DNA form, the CDR3 reads TGTGCCTGGAGTCGGGCCGGATTGGAGCCCCAGCATTTT.

The chain combines TRBV2 with TRBJ1-5, with no clear D. CDR3 size: 11 residues. CDR1 is SNHLY and CDR2 is FYNNEI in the germline V gene. Trimming left V 4 bases short and J 5 bases short, with 3 bases between. The CDR3 region is CASSVDQPQHF. The CDR3 DNA sequence: TGTGCCAGCAGTGTGGATCAGCCCCAGCATTTT.